This TCR beta chain is from a study of blood T cell repertoires in COVID-19. At the level of the study: From the United States, Italy and Spain came samples of acute and convalescent COVID-19.

The data were produced by immunoSEQ multiplex PCR, yet TCRdb's version contains in-frame clones alone and is incomplete. The repertoire holds some 130,000 clones, with more than 75% as singletons. The age range of participants was about 18 to 89 years, with residence in more than 20 US areas. V shed 1 base and J 6 bases; nucleotides not matched to a gene: 4. In germline, CDR1 is KGHDR, CDR2 SFDVKD. The CDR3 has 16 amino acids. The sequencing sample was made of PBMCs or T cells enriched from blood (not recorded which). The chain recombines TRBV24-1 with TRBJ2-2, with 10 nucleotides matching TRBD1. This receptor was taken from a woman in her fifties or sixties who had recovered from COVID-19. CDR3: CATSDLGQGESGELFF. The CDR3 nucleotides are TGTGCCACCAGTGATTTAGGACAGGGGGAATCCGGGGAGCTGTTTTTT.